Each of the 24 T cell receptor beta chains below was sequenced from the same sample in a study of cytomegalovirus exposure and HLA in healthy donors. PCR was performed using 60 Vbeta and 13 Jbeta primers. TCRdb's table, derived via immunoSEQ multiplex PCR, lists solely in-frame clones and lacks some. The sample lists 150,000 to 200,000 clones, around four fifths occurring once. The specimen sequenced was PBMCs. The receptor source for this set is a girl aged 2 to 9 in good health and CMV-seropositive.

The J gene is TRBJ2-5, the V gene TRBV30; possibly TRBD2 for D (5 bases). V gave up 4 bases and J gave up 4 bases, with 7 bases separating them. Germline V gene data show CDR1 as GTSNPN and CDR2 as SVGIG (reference sequence). The CDR3 length is 11 residues. The CDR3 nucleotides read TGTGCCTGGACTAGCCGAGAGACCCAGTACTTC. This sequence encodes CAWTSRETQYF.

The J gene is TRBJ2-7, the V gene TRBV7-9, with 8 nucleotides matching TRBD1. This CDR3 spans 14 amino acids. With 2 bases clipped from V and 4 bases from J, the junction kept 4 bases outside the gene matches. Germline-derived CDR1 and CDR2 are SEHNR and FQNEAQ (reference sequence). The CDR3 DNA is TGTGCCAGCAGCTTACAGGGGGCCAGGTACGAGCAGTACTTC. Translating it yields CASSLQGARYEQYF. The full variable domain, with the rest looked up from reference TRBV7-9 and TRBJ2-7, is DTGVSQNPRHKITKRGQNVTFRCDPISEHNRLYWYRQTLGQGPEFLTYFQNEAQLEKSRLLSDRFSAERPKGSFSTLEIQRTEQGDSAMYLCASSLQGARYEQYFGPGTRLTVT.

This sequence joins TRBV30 and TRBJ2-4; 7 positions match TRBD1. This CDR3 region has 15 residues. CDR1 and CDR2 (germline): GTSNPN, SVGIG (reference sequence). The ends lost 4 bases at V and 5 bases at J; junction bases unmatched: 11. This chain's CDR3 is CAWKYPGTAENIQYF. Here the CDR3 DNA reads TGTGCCTGGAAATACCCCGGGACAGCAGAAAACATTCAGTACTTC.

The rearrangement links TRBV7-6 to TRBJ1-5; 10 nucleotides line up with TRBD1. Germline trimming cut 4 bases from V and 7 bases from J; bases unmatched to any gene: 7. The CDR3 has 15 amino acids. From germline, CDR1 is SGHVS and CDR2 FNYEAQ. The CDR3: CASSSRTGGDQPQHF. Here the CDR3 DNA reads TGTGCCAGCAGCTCGAGGACAGGGGGAGACCAGCCCCAGCATTTT.

The rearrangement links TRBV30 to TRBJ1-1; D gene uncertain. This CDR3 contains 13 residues. In germline, CDR1 is GTSNPN, CDR2 SVGIG (reference sequence). V lost 0 bases and J lost 7, with 12 bases in between. The CDR3 DNA reads TGTGCCTGGAGTGTCCGCGGACGGGGTGAAGCTTTCTTT. It codes for CAWSVRGRGEAFF.

This rearrangement joins TRBV6-4 to TRBJ1-5; a weak D match, TRBD1 (5 bases). This CDR3 has 16 residues. Trimming stripped 0 bases from V and 4 bases from J, with 13 bases between. Germline V lookup: CDR1 MRHNA, CDR2 SNTAGT. The DNA of the CDR3 is TGTGCCAGCAGTGACTCGGGGGGAGCGGGAAATCAGCCCCAGCATTTT. The encoded protein is CASSDSGGAGNQPQHF.

This chain links TRBV6-5 with TRBJ2-5; D not certain. V was trimmed by 0 bases and J by 10 bases, leaving 6 bases between them. Per germline, CDR1 MNHEY and CDR2 SVGAGI. This CDR3 has 11 amino acids. The CDR3 loop is CASSYSRNQYF. The CDR3 region has the DNA TGTGCCAGCAGTTACTCGCGCAACCAGTACTTC.

The chain recombines TRBV27 with TRBJ2-3; a weak D match, TRBD1 (5 bases). V gave up 6 bases and J gave up 1 base, with 11 bases separating them. The germline V gene has CDR1 MNHEY and CDR2 SMNVEV (reference sequence). The CDR3 extends over 14 amino acids. The CDR3 DNA sequence: TGTGCCAGCAGGGGGCGAGTCGGCACAGATACGCAGTATTTT. It encodes CASRGRVGTDTQYF.

V usage is TRBV6-6 and J usage is TRBJ1-1; tentatively, D is TRBD1 (5 bases). V was shortened by 4 bases and J by 8 bases, with 14 bases between the two germline ends. The CDR3 contains 13 residues. Germline V CDR1 and CDR2: MNHNY, SVGAGI (reference sequence). The DNA for the CDR3 is TGTGCCAGCAGTTCCGCTACAGGTGGCGAAGCTTTCTTT. Translated, it gives CASSSATGGEAFF.

The chain carries TRBV30 and TRBJ2-7, with D perhaps TRBD2 (5 bases). Trimming stripped 0 bases from V and 0 bases from J, with 9 bases between. There are 14 residues in the CDR3. Per the germline V gene, CDR1 is GTSNPN and CDR2 is SVGIG (reference sequence). The CDR3 here is CAWSVPGNSYEQYF. CDR3 DNA sequence: TGTGCCTGGAGTGTACCCGGGAACTCCTACGAGCAGTACTTC. Complete variable domain (other parts from reference TRBV30 and TRBJ2-7): SQTIHQWPATLVQPVGSPLSLECTVEGTSNPNLYWYRQAAGRGLQLLFYSVGIGQISSEVPQNLSASRPQDRQFILSSKKLLLSDSGFYLCAWSVPGNSYEQYFGPGTRLTVT.

The chain recombines TRBV30 with TRBJ1-2; the match to TRBD1 covers 9 bases. The CDR3 is 13 amino acids. V gave up 8 bases and J gave up 1 base; unmatched junction bases: 5. The germline V gene encodes CDR1 GTSNPN and CDR2 SVGIG (reference sequence). CDR3 bases: TGTGCCGGCCGGGACAGGGATAACTATGGCTACACCTTC. Translating gives CAGRDRDNYGYTF.

The chain combines TRBV13 with TRBJ2-1; 8 bases map to TRBD2. V lost 8 bases and J lost 6; bases outside the gene matches: 6. The germline V gene encodes CDR1 PRHDT and CDR2 FYEKMQ (reference sequence). The CDR3 loop spans 13 amino acids. CDR3 sequence (DNA): TGTGCCAGCCTTAAGGCGGGAGGCAATGAGCAGTTCTTC. It is translated as CASLKAGGNEQFF.

This chain uses TRBV30 with TRBJ2-3, with 8 positions matching TRBD2. The germline V gene encodes CDR1 GTSNPN and CDR2 SVGIG (reference sequence). The CDR3 totals 16 residues. The J segment lost 0 bases and the V segment lost 0 bases, leaving 5 bases of the junction unmatched. Here the CDR3 reads CAWSVLTSASTDTQYF. CDR3 bases: TGTGCCTGGAGTGTACTGACTAGCGCCAGCACAGATACGCAGTATTTT.

CDR3 region: CAISDSGTSGRAVFTDTQYF. The DNA for the CDR3 is TGTGCCATCAGTGACTCCGGGACTAGCGGGAGGGCCGTATTCACAGATACGCAGTATTTT. The chain carries TRBV10-3 and TRBJ2-3; 16 positions match TRBD2. V dropped 3 bases and J dropped 2; count of bases not matched to a gene: 11. Germline loops: CDR1 ENHRY, CDR2 SYGVKD. CDR3 size: 20 residues.

The sample holds a few counts of this clone. The rearrangement joins TRBV7-9 to TRBJ2-7; D is undetermined. The V end was cut by 5 bases, the J end by 1 base, with 12 bases between. The germline V gene encodes CDR1 SEHNR and CDR2 FQNEAQ (reference sequence). The CDR3 length is 14 residues. The CDR3 nucleotides read TGTGCCAGCAGCCTAAGTGAGAGGTCCTACGAGCAGTACTTC. The encoded protein is CASSLSERSYEQYF.

This clone was detected only a few times. One end of the junction does not line up with germline, which may come from a read error. The chain couples TRBV28 to TRBJ2-3, with 7 bases fitting TRBD2. The CDR3 has 11 amino acids. Germline CDR1 MDHEN, CDR2 SYDVKM. CDR3 sequence: CASSLRRLAMF. Written as DNA, the CDR3 is TGTGCCAGCAGTTTACGTAGACTAGCCATGTTT.

The rearrangement joins TRBV30 to TRBJ2-4; TRBD2 matches at 9 bases. Losses at the gene ends were 5 bases for V and 14 bases for J; bases not matched to a gene: 10. Germline V CDR1 and CDR2: GTSNPN, SVGIG (reference sequence). CDR3 length: 12 amino acids. This CDR3 is CAWEPGTSSKYF. The DNA for the CDR3 is TGTGCCTGGGAGCCCGGGACTAGCTCCAAGTACTTC.

The DNA of the CDR3 is TGTGCCAGCAGCTCGATAGTCACAGATACGCAGTATTTT. Amino acid sequence: CASSSIVTDTQYF. The genes are TRBV7-9 and TRBJ2-3, with D hard to call. There are 13 residues in the CDR3. The V gene's germline CDR1 is SEHNR and CDR2 FQNEAQ (reference sequence). Between the trimmed V and J ends, which lost 4 bases and 2 bases, there was a span of 7 bases.

The chain recombines TRBV30 with TRBJ2-3, with 8 bases identical to TRBD2. Germline V CDR1 and CDR2: GTSNPN, SVGIG (reference sequence). V lost 5 bases and J lost 1; bases outside the gene matches: 5. CDR3 length: 14 residues. For the CDR3, the DNA is TGTGCCTGGGCTTATAGCGGGGGCACAGATACGCAGTATTTT. This gives the protein CAWAYSGGTDTQYF. Supplemented by reference TRBV30 and TRBJ2-3, the full variable domain reads SQTIHQWPATLVQPVGSPLSLECTVEGTSNPNLYWYRQAAGRGLQLLFYSVGIGQISSEVPQNLSASRPQDRQFILSSKKLLLSDSGFYLCAWAYSGGTDTQYFGPGTRLTVL.

The chain couples TRBV6-1 to TRBJ1-5, with D tentatively TRBD1 (6 bases). The germline CDR1 and CDR2 sequences are MNHNS and SASEGT. The V gene lost 6 bases and the J gene lost 1 base, with 10 bases spanning the gap. CDR3 length: 14 amino acids. This CDR3 is CASSRGESNQPQHF. As DNA, the CDR3 is TGTGCCAGCAGCAGGGGTGAAAGCAATCAGCCCCAGCATTTT.

V is TRBV30 and J is TRBJ2-7; D possibly corresponds to TRBD1 (5 bases). Germline V gene sequence: CDR1 GTSNPN, CDR2 SVGIG (reference sequence). There are 14 residues in the CDR3. Trimming removed 2 bases at V and 1 base at J, with 12 bases between. The CDR3 DNA sequence: TGTGCCTGGAGTAGCAGGGCAGTTTCCTACGAGCAGTACTTC. Protein: CAWSSRAVSYEQYF. Together with reference TRBV30 and TRBJ2-7, the CDR3 gives the full variable domain: SQTIHQWPATLVQPVGSPLSLECTVEGTSNPNLYWYRQAAGRGLQLLFYSVGIGQISSEVPQNLSASRPQDRQFILSSKKLLLSDSGFYLCAWSSRAVSYEQYFGPGTRLTVT.

In its sample, this clone was seen a few times. The chain combines TRBV5-6 with TRBJ2-7, with TRBD1 matching over 9 bases. Losses at the gene ends were 0 bases for V and 2 bases for J; bases not matched to a gene: 6. The CDR3 is made up of 16 amino acids. The V gene's germline CDR1 is SGHDT and CDR2 YYEEEE. The CDR3 sequence: CASSLGPGQGAYEQYF. For the CDR3, the DNA is TGTGCCAGCAGCTTGGGACCGGGACAGGGTGCCTACGAGCAGTACTTC.

This clone appeared a few times. The chain recombines TRBV29-1 with TRBJ2-3; no definite D call. This CDR3 is built from 10 residues. The V end was cut by 6 bases, the J end by 2 bases, with 3 bases between. The germline V gene encodes CDR1 SQVTM and CDR2 ANQGSEA. The CDR3 here is CSVNTDTQYF. The CDR3 DNA sequence: TGCAGCGTCAACACAGATACGCAGTATTTT.

The genes are TRBV7-9 and TRBJ2-2; D is unclear. This CDR3 is 12 amino acids long. Germline CDR1 is SEHNR and CDR2 is FQNEAQ (reference sequence). V shed 7 bases and J shed 5 bases, with 8 bases lying between them. The CDR3 loop is CASISLTGELFF. CDR3 DNA sequence: TGTGCCAGCATTAGTTTGACCGGGGAGCTGTTTTTT.